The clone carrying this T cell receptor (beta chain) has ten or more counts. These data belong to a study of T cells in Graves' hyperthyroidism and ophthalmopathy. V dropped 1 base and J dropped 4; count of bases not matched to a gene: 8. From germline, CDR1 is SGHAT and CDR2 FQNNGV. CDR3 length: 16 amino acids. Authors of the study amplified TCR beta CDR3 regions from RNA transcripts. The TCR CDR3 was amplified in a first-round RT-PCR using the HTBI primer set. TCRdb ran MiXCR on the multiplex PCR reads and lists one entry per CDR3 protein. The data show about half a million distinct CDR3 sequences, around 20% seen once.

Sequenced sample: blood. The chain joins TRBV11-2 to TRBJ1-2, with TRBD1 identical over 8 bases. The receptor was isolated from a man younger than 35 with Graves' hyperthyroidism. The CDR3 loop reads CASSLVAQGGSYGYTF. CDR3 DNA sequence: TGTGCCAGCAGCTTAGTGGCACAGGGGGGCAGCTATGGCTACACCTTC.